Below, one T cell receptor (beta chain) is given with its context. Its antigen is unidentified. Trimming left V 2 bases short and J 4 bases short, with 6 bases between. Germline V gives CDR1 MNHEY, CDR2 SVGAGI. This CDR3 comprises 13 residues. Assay used: immunoSEQ multiplex PCR; TCRdb lists only in-frame clones, some missing. The sample shows 90,000 to 120,000 clones, 75% to 90% of them seen only once. The data were taken from a study of T cell clones after liver transplantation. About the research overall: Liver transplant recipients had immunosuppression withdrawal attempted within 2 years. Timepoints were pre-transplant, pre-withdrawal, and after withdrawal was completed or failed. Until 12-24 months post-transplant, subjects got standard immunosuppression and no induction.

Whole-study findings and limits: In a couple of subjects, few donor cells limited the measurable donor-reactive repertoire.

This sample comprised CD4+ T cells from blood, obtained before liver transplant. J is TRBJ1-5 and V is TRBV6-5; D is ambiguous. The source is a human donor who received a liver transplant. The CDR3: CASSYGSNQPQHF. The DNA for the CDR3 is TGTGCCAGCAGTTACGGGTCGAATCAGCCCCAGCATTTT.